A selection of T cell receptor beta chains follows, all from one sample in a study of cytomegalovirus exposure and HLA in healthy donors. Here immunoSEQ multiplex PCR was the method, and the copy in TCRdb shows in-frame clones only, minus some. The sample consists of some 99,000 clones, approximately 80% of them appearing once. The sample was PBMCs. Receptors were obtained from a female donor in good health and CMV-seronegative. The CDR3 runs from the conserved cysteine through the conserved F or W. Each record gives: CDR3 length, clone size, V gene, J gene, D gene, CDR3 DNA, CDR3 protein. D genes are given only for firm matches. Rows may omit the clone size; those that give it use once, few, many or a size class.

15,few,TRBV5-1,TRBJ1-4,-,TGCGCCAGCAGCAAGTCGTCCTACCTCGGTGAAAAACTGTTTTTT,CASSKSSYLGEKLFF
16,-,TRBV6-5,TRBJ1-1,-,TGTGCCAGCAGTTACGCATCCGGGACACTGAACACTGAAGCTTTCTTT,CASSYASGTLNTEAFF
17,-,TRBV27,TRBJ1-1,-,TGTGCCAGCAGTAGGGCGGGCAGAGAATATATGAACACTGAAGCTTTCTTT,CASSRAGREYMNTEAFF
14,-,TRBV9,TRBJ1-1,-,TGTGCCAGCAGCGTAGTTACGGGGGGGACTGAAGCTTTCTTT,CASSVVTGGTEAFF
18,-,TRBV7-6,TRBJ1-2,-,TGTGCCAGCAGCATAGCCGAGGACAGCCGATCATTATACTATGGCTACACCTTC,CASSIAEDSRSLYYGYTF
12,-,TRBV10-3,TRBJ2-7,-,TGTGCCATCAGTGGGGCAGGGGTCGAGCAGTACTTC,CAISGAGVEQYF
16,-,TRBV6-5,TRBJ2-1,-,TGTGCCAGCAGTTACGAAGGAGGGGGGGCGGGAGTCAGTAAGTTCTTC,CASSYEGGGAGVSKFF
16,-,TRBV7-9,TRBJ1-5,-,TGTGCCAGCAGCGATTCCGGGACACTAGGGTATCAGCCCCAGCATTTT,CASSDSGTLGYQPQHF
15,once,TRBV5-1,TRBJ2-1,-,TGCGCCAGCAGCTTGTGGGCAGGGGACGGAAATGAGCAGTTCTTC,CASSLWAGDGNEQFF
11,few,TRBV7-9,TRBJ1-2,-,TGTTCCAGCAGCCCTGACTATGGCTACACCTTC,CSSSPDYGYTF
13,-,TRBV19,TRBJ1-5,TRBD1,TGTGCCAGTAGTGTCGGGACAGATCAGCCCCAGCATTTT,CASSVGTDQPQHF
14,-,TRBV5-1,TRBJ1-1,-,TGCGCCAGCAGCTTCTTAGGGGGAAACACTGAAGCTTTCTTT,CASSFLGGNTEAFF
14,-,TRBV6-5,TRBJ2-1,TRBD1,TGTGCCAGCAGTTGGGGACAGGGTTACAATGAGCAGTTCTTC,CASSWGQGYNEQFF
16,-,TRBV4-1,TRBJ1-1,TRBD1,TGCGCCAGCAGCCAAAGGCAGGGACAGGGGGAGGCTGAAGCTTTCTTT,CASSQRQGQGEAEAFF
15,-,TRBV5-1,TRBJ1-6,-,TGCGCCAGCAGCTGGACCGGGGGGGATAATTCACCCCTCCACTTT,CASSWTGGDNSPLHF
16,once,TRBV18,TRBJ2-7,TRBD1,TGTGCCAGCTCACCAGCTCCTATAGGGGGCTTTTACGAGCAGTACTTC,CASSPAPIGGFYEQYF
15,-,TRBV4-3,TRBJ2-1,-,TGCGCCAGCAGCCAAGATCGAACCCGAGGGAATGAGCAGTTCTTC,CASSQDRTRGNEQFF
14,-,TRBV11-2,TRBJ1-2,-,TGTGCCAGCAGCTTAGTTACGGGGTGGTATGGCTACACCTTC,CASSLVTGWYGYTF
17,-,TRBV5-1,TRBJ2-7,-,TGCGCCAGCAGCTTGTATCCCCGGGGGCGGGAGCGGGTGGAGCAGTACTTC,CASSLYPRGRERVEQYF
15,once,TRBV19,TRBJ2-7,TRBD1,TGTGCCAGTAGCCTCCGGGACAGTCTATCCTACGAGCAGTACTTC,CASSLRDSLSYEQYF
15,-,TRBV6-1,TRBJ1-2,-,TGTGCCAGCAGTGGCTCCGGGACACTAGTACTTGGCTACACCTTC,CASSGSGTLVLGYTF
14,-,TRBV4-3,TRBJ1-2,TRBD1,TGCGCCAGCAGCCAAGAGGGGACAGGCGAAGGCTACACCTTC,CASSQEGTGEGYTF
14,-,TRBV2,TRBJ1-1,TRBD1,TGTGCCAGCGGGGAGGACAGGGGCCCCCTTGAAGCTTTCTTT,CASGEDRGPLEAFF
14,few,TRBV4-1,TRBJ1-4,-,TGCGCCAGCAGCCAAGCGGGGTTAGATGAAAAACTGTTTTTT,CASSQAGLDEKLFF
11,-,TRBV6-1,TRBJ2-1,TRBD2,TGTGCCAGCAGTTACGGGGGGGAGCAGTTCTTC,CASSYGGEQFF
15,-,TRBV2,TRBJ2-1,TRBD1,TGTGCCAGCAGTGCGGAGACAGGGCGATACAATGAGCAGTTCTTC,CASSAETGRYNEQFF
15,once,TRBV2,TRBJ2-3,-,TGTGCCAGCAGTCCTTTAGGACAGAGGACAGATACGCAGTATTTT,CASSPLGQRTDTQYF
14,-,TRBV9,TRBJ2-7,-,TGTGCCAGCAGCGTAGAGGACAAAATATACGAGCAGTACTTC,CASSVEDKIYEQYF
11,-,TRBV25-1,TRBJ2-6,-,TGTGCCAGCAGTGAATCGAGCGTCCTGACTTTC,CASSESSVLTF
14,-,TRBV2,TRBJ1-6,-,TGTGCCAGCAGTGCAGGGGCCTATAATTCACCCCTCCACTTT,CASSAGAYNSPLHF
13,few,TRBV7-9,TRBJ2-7,-,TGTGCCAGCAGCTTAGAACCGGCGGGCGAGCAGTACTTC,CASSLEPAGEQYF
16,once,TRBV7-2,TRBJ2-7,-,TGTGCCAGCAGCCGACCCCGGTCTAGCGAGGTCTACGAGCAGTACTTC,CASSRPRSSEVYEQYF
12,-,TRBV7-2,TRBJ1-1,-,TGTGCCAGCAGCCCGCGGACAGCTGAAGCTTTCTTT,CASSPRTAEAFF
13,-,TRBV18,TRBJ2-7,-,TGTGCCAGCTCACCATCCAGGGGGGACGAGCAGTACTTC,CASSPSRGDEQYF
13,-,TRBV14,TRBJ1-5,-,TGTGCCAGCAGCCAAACGGAGGTCCAGCCCCAGCATTTT,CASSQTEVQPQHF
15,-,TRBV7-2,TRBJ2-1,-,TGTGCCAGCAGCTTACAGCGGACTTCCTACAATGAGCAGTTCTTC,CASSLQRTSYNEQFF
13,-,TRBV29-1,TRBJ2-3,-,TGCAGCGTACGGAGGTTACTCACAGATACGCAGTATTTT,CSVRRLLTDTQYF
15,-,TRBV19,TRBJ2-1,TRBD1,TGTGCCAGTAGTACAATAGACAGGGACTACAATGAGCAGTTCTTC,CASSTIDRDYNEQFF
14,-,TRBV11-1,TRBJ1-1,-,TGTGCCAGCAGCTTAGTGCCGGACTACACTGAAGCTTTCTTT,CASSLVPDYTEAFF
19,-,TRBV4-1,TRBJ1-1,-,TGCGCCAGCAGCCAAGAGAGTTATTCCATAGCCCCTATGAACACTGAAGCTTTCTTT,CASSQESYSIAPMNTEAFF
14,-,TRBV19,TRBJ2-5,TRBD1,TGTGCCAGTAAACTACAGGGGGTGGGAGAGACCCAGTACTTC,CASKLQGVGETQYF
10,few,TRBV11-2,TRBJ2-1,-,TGTGCCAGCAGCTTAGATCGAACAGTCTTC,CASSLDRTVF